This TCR beta chain was identified in a study of blood T cell repertoires in COVID-19. Across the whole study: Italy, Spain and the United States were the sources of the convalescent and acute COVID-19 samples. PBMCs, B-cell-depleted T cells, or T cells were the source of the cDNA or gDNA that made up the material.

Individuals drawn from some 25 US areas were about 18 to 95 years old. Per the study methods: Estimated nucleated cell counts came from reference gene primer amplification. Libraries were prepared by immunoSEQ multiplex PCR; TCRdb keeps only in-frame clonotypes and omits some of them. V, J and clone size are taken as reported in that table, and D and trimming were inferred from the DNA itself. The sample lists 300,000 or so clones, 86% occurring once. The V gene end was trimmed by 4 bases and the J gene end by 6 bases; junction bases not matched to a gene: 9. CDR1 is LGHDT, CDR2 YNNKEL, per germline (reference sequence). This CDR3 has 15 residues.

The sample comprised PBMCs or T cells enriched from blood (not recorded which). The genes are TRBV3-1 (or the pseudogene TRBV3-2) and TRBJ1-5; 7 bases match TRBD1. This sequence was found in a woman between 18 and 29 years old who had recovered from COVID-19. CDR3 bases: TGTGCCAGCAGCCCGACAGGGATAGGTAGTCAGCCCCAGCATTTT. As protein: CASSPTGIGSQPQHF.